The entry below gives a single T cell receptor beta chain sequence along with its context. These data come from a study of blood T cell repertoires in COVID-19. Whole-study context: The United States, Italy and Spain were the sources of the acute and convalescent COVID-19 samples. Sample material is recorded as cDNA or gDNA derived from T cells, B-cell-depleted T cells, or PBMCs.

V lost 6 bases and J lost 7, with 19 bases in between. The CDR3 covers 14 residues. CDR1 SQVTM and CDR2 ANQGSEA come from the germline V gene. Authors' methods: Counts of nucleated cells, estimated from reference gene primer amplification, were obtained. Assay used: immunoSEQ multiplex PCR; TCRdb lists only in-frame clones, some missing. V and J calls and clone size follow that table, whereas D and trimming were derived from the DNA. Among about 270,000 clones listed, around 85% were seen once. The sequence was collected from a woman aged 25-40 years with COVID-19, enrolled during active disease. The chain links TRBV29-1 to TRBJ2-1, with a tentative D call TRBD2 (5 bases). Material: peripheral blood. The CDR3 loop reads CSVFEGPTGNEQFF. For the CDR3, the DNA is TGCAGCGTGTTCGAGGGCCCGACCGGGAATGAGCAGTTCTTC.